This T cell receptor beta chain was retrieved from a study of shared clonotypes between healthy human individuals. The length of the CDR3 is 18 residues. V dropped 3 bases and J dropped 3; count of bases not matched to a gene: 8. Germline CDR1 LGHNA, CDR2 YNFKEQ. About 28,000 T cell genomes (about 320 ng DNA) went into each PBMC replicate. TCRdb keeps only in-frame clones here, not all; method: immunoSEQ multiplex PCR. Seen here are about 480,000 clones, around 74% observed once, and the top ten hold roughly 13%. Only one count was recorded for this clone. The sequencing input was PBMCs. This sequence joins TRBV4-2 and TRBJ2-7, with 16 bases identical to TRBD2. The origin of this receptor is a woman in her thirties or forties in good health. Some clones in this sample may be carry-over from other donors' samples. The CDR3 DNA reads as TGTGCCAGCAGCCACGGACATGGGACTAGCGGGAGGGACTACGAGCAGTACTTC. Residues: CASSHGHGTSGRDYEQYF.